One sample yielded the 16 T cell receptor beta chains listed below, sequenced in a study of a mutant IDH1 vaccine in newly diagnosed glioma. The time point was: baseline, week 1 (first vaccination visit). The treatment denotes: pre-vaccination baseline after standard-of-care therapy. The table came from immunoSEQ multiplex PCR; TCRdb's copy has only in-frame clones and leaves some out. The sample carries 45,000 to 60,000 clones, roughly 80% recorded once. The sequenced sample was PBMCs, obtained from a glioma patient treated with radiotherapy, temozolomide or both. These receptors were obtained from a woman aged 35 to 49 with glioma.

This clone appeared a single time. This chain uses TRBV7-2 with TRBJ1-5; 7 nucleotides agree with TRBD1. V was pared by 3 bases and J by 3 bases, with 5 bases of the junction left unmatched. Per germline, CDR1 SGHTA and CDR2 FQGNSA. This CDR3 is built from 15 residues. The CDR3 nucleotides read TGTGCCAGCAGCTTGGGACAGTTTTCCAATCAGCCCCAGCATTTT. It is translated as CASSLGQFSNQPQHF.

The CDR3 nucleotides are TGTGCCAGCAGTTCCCAGGGAGCTGGAAACACCATATATTTT. Translated, it gives CASSSQGAGNTIYF. The gene calls are TRBV2 and TRBJ1-3, with D maybe TRBD1 (5 bases). V was pared by 5 bases and J by 2 bases, with 10 bases between. This CDR3 contains 14 residues. The germline CDR1 and CDR2 sequences are SNHLY and FYNNEI.

The chain uses TRBV2 and TRBJ1-6, with no clear D. The CDR3 has 13 amino acids. Trimming stripped 2 bases from V and 9 bases from J, with 8 bases between. Germline lookup yields CDR1 SNHLY and CDR2 FYNNEI. DNA of the CDR3: TGTGCCAGCAGTGAACGGATGGCTTCACCCCTCCACTTT. It translates to CASSERMASPLHF.

The rearrangement uses TRBV18 and TRBJ1-2, with TRBD1 matching 9 bases. The CDR3 contains 15 residues. The germline gives CDR1 KGHSH, CDR2 LQKENI. Trimming at V came to 2 bases and at J to 3 bases, leaving 4 bases not matched to a gene. CDR3: CASSPGGQGYYGYTF. The CDR3 DNA reads TGTGCCAGCTCACCAGGGGGACAGGGATACTATGGCTACACCTTC.

The chain employs TRBV2 and TRBJ2-3, with TRBD2 identical over 10 bases. Looked up from germline, CDR1 is SNHLY and CDR2 is FYNNEI. The V and J ends lost 5 bases and 5 bases, in that order; junction bases with no gene match: 7. This CDR3 comprises 15 residues. Here the CDR3 reads CASSSSGGTGDTQYF. CDR3 DNA: TGTGCCAGCAGTAGTAGCGGGGGGACGGGAGATACGCAGTATTTT.

The rearrangement uses TRBV6-1 and TRBJ2-7; TRBD2 matches 12 bases. CDR1 MNHNS and CDR2 SASEGT come from the germline V gene. V lost 9 bases to trimming and J lost 2 bases; unmatched junction nucleotides: 2. There are 13 residues in the CDR3. The CDR3 coding sequence is TGTGCCAGGCTAGCGGGGGGGACCTACGAGCAGTACTTC. This translates into CARLAGGTYEQYF.

The table lists this clone with a few counts. The rearrangement links TRBV6-5 to TRBJ1-2; 9 nucleotides agree with TRBD1. Germline trimming cut 0 bases from V and 6 bases from J; bases unmatched to any gene: 8. CDR1 MNHEY and CDR2 SVGAGI come from the germline V gene. The CDR3 runs to 16 residues. This CDR3 reads CASSYSGTGISDGYTF. DNA of the CDR3: TGTGCCAGCAGTTACTCCGGGACAGGGATTTCCGATGGCTACACCTTC.

This clone was seen just once. The gene calls are TRBV6-5 and TRBJ2-7, with 14 bases aligning to TRBD2. The CDR3 consists of 15 residues. CDR1 and CDR2 from the germline V gene are MNHEY and SVGAGI. V was pared by 2 bases and J by 6 bases, with 3 bases of the junction left unmatched. CDR3 sequence (DNA): TGTGCCAGCAGTTACCAGGGACTAGCGGGGGTCGAGCAGTACTTC. Translated, it gives CASSYQGLAGVEQYF.

The chain carries TRBV6-5 and TRBJ1-1; possibly TRBD1 for D (5 bases). Per the germline V gene, CDR1 is MNHEY and CDR2 is SVGAGI. Trimming removed 0 bases from V and 0 bases from J, with 11 bases in between. The CDR3 has 16 amino acids. The DNA of the CDR3 is TGTGCCAGCAGTTACTCAGGGGAGGGTATGAACACTGAAGCTTTCTTT. It codes for CASSYSGEGMNTEAFF.

This sequence joins TRBV14 and TRBJ1-1, with no clear D. CDR1 and CDR2 (germline): SGHDN, FVKESK. Trimming removed 0 bases at V and 4 bases at J, with 15 bases between. CDR3 length: 16 amino acids. The CDR3 DNA sequence: TGTGCCAGCAGCCAAGATGCCCGGGCGGGGAGCACTGAAGCTTTCTTT. Translation gives CASSQDARAGSTEAFF.

Here the CDR3 reads CASSQDLGTSGIWGQYF. CDR3 in DNA: TGTGCCAGCAGCCAAGATCTGGGGACTAGTGGAATTTGGGGGCAGTACTTC. V is TRBV4-2 and J is TRBJ2-7, with 8 bases matching TRBD2. In germline, CDR1 is LGHNA, CDR2 YNFKEQ. The CDR3 contains 17 residues. V lost 0 bases to trimming and J lost 9 bases; unmatched junction nucleotides: 16.

This clone has more than one count but fewer than ten. This chain connects TRBV5-4 to TRBJ2-5, with 12 bases lining up with TRBD2. The CDR3 is 18 amino acids. Looked up from germline, CDR1 is SGHNT and CDR2 is YYREEE (reference sequence). V lost 4 bases and J lost 5; bases outside the gene matches: 15. CDR3 DNA: TGTGCCAGCAGCCCCGGGGGGGCTAGCGGGGGGGTCAGGGAGACCCAGTACTTC. It specifies CASSPGGASGGVRETQYF.

As regards this clone: The DNA is left out, because the CDR3 cannot be placed on it with certainty; the CDR3 is given as TCRdb lists it. The chain is built from TRBV2 and TRBJ1-6. CDR1 is SNHLY, CDR2 FYNNEI, per germline. The CDR3 is 15 residues long, counting both termini. The CDR3 reads CASILDGAYNSPLHF.

This chain connects TRBV25-1 to TRBJ2-7; 9 bases are a match to TRBD1. From germline, CDR1 is MGHDK and CDR2 SYGVNS. After removal of 10 bases from V and 5 bases from J, the junction contained 18 bases not matched to a gene. The length of the CDR3 is 16 residues. The CDR3 sequence: CAMAIERGQGGDEQYF. The DNA for the CDR3 is TGTGCCATGGCAATCGAAAGGGGACAGGGTGGAGACGAGCAGTACTTC.

The V gene is TRBV7-2, the J gene TRBJ2-3; D possibly corresponds to TRBD2 (6 bases). Trimming removed 5 bases from V and 3 bases from J, with 12 bases in between. CDR3 length equals 14 residues. CDR1 is SGHTA and CDR2 is FQGNSA in the germline V gene. The DNA of the CDR3 is TGTGCCAGCAGCCCCCGACTAGGAACAGATACGCAGTATTTT. Amino acid sequence: CASSPRLGTDTQYF. Together with reference TRBV7-2 and TRBJ2-3, the CDR3 gives the full variable domain: GAGVSQSPSNKVTEKGKDVELRCDPISGHTALYWYRQSLGQGLEFLIYFQGNSAPDKSGLPSDRFSAERTGGSVSTLTIQRTQQEDSAVYLCASSPRLGTDTQYFGPGTRLTVL.

This clone showed up just a few times. The V and J genes are TRBV29-1 and TRBJ2-2, with D unresolved. CDR1 is SQVTM, CDR2 ANQGSEA, per germline. CDR3 length equals 11 residues. Deletions cut 4 bases from V and 8 bases from J, with 8 bases between. The CDR3, as DNA: TGCAGCGTTGCCAAACTTGGGGAGCTGTTTTTT. This sequence encodes CSVAKLGELFF.